This TCR beta chain derives from a study of cytotoxic CD8 clonotypes in ibrutinib-treated CLL. Points from the study as a whole: The clonality went up when patients responded to ibrutinib and dropped back toward baseline at progression.

Depth targeted 1 in 200,000 to 1 in 1 million T cells, averaging approximately 10x coverage per clonotype. Assay: immunoSEQ multiplex PCR; the TCRdb copy retains only in-frame clones and omits some. Of just over 200,000 clones listed, about three quarters are singletons. A note on this clone: Its antigen remains unidentified.

V lost 2 bases to trimming and J lost 6 bases; unmatched junction nucleotides: 12. The germline CDR1 and CDR2 sequences are GTSNPN and SVGIG (reference sequence). CDR3 length equals 15 residues. This clonotype was sampled from a human donor with chronic lymphocytic leukemia. This sample comprised PBMCs, obtained after 12 months of ibrutinib treatment. The chain has TRBV30 and TRBJ2-5, with TRBD2 identical over 7 bases. For the CDR3, the DNA is TGTGCCTGGAGTACCGCTGGCGGGGGTTACAAGACCCAGTACTTC. Its translation is CAWSTAGGGYKTQYF.